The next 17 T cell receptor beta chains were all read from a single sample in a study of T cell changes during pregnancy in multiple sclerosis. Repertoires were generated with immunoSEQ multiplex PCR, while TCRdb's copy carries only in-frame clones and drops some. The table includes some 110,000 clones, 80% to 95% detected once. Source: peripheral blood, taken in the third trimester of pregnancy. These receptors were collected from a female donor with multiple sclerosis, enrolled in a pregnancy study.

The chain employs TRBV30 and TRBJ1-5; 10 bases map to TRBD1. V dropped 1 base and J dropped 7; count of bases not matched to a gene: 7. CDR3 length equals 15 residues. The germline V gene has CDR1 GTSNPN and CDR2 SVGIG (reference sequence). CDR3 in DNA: TGTGCCTGGAGTGGACCGGGACAGGGGAACCAGCCCCAGCATTTT. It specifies CAWSGPGQGNQPQHF.

Here the CDR3 reads CASSSDRALGYTF. The CDR3 DNA sequence: TGCGCCAGCAGTTCAGACAGGGCGCTCGGCTACACCTTC. The J gene is TRBJ1-2, the V gene TRBV10-2; TRBD1 agrees at 7 bases. Germline-derived CDR1 and CDR2 are WSHSY and SAAADI. V was pared by 5 bases and J by 8 bases, with 8 bases of the junction left unmatched. The CDR3 is made up of 13 amino acids.

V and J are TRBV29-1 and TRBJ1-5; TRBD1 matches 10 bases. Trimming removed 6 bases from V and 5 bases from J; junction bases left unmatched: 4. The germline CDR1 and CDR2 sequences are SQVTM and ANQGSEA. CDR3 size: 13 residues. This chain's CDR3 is CSVTTGGDQPQHF. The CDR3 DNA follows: TGCAGCGTGACGACAGGGGGCGATCAGCCCCAGCATTTT.

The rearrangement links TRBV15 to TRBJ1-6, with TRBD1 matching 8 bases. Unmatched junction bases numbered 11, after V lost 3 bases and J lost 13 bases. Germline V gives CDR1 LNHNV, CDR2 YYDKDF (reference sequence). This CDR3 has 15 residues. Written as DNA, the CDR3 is TGTGCCACCAGCAGCCCGGACAGGGCCCTCCGCCCCCTCCACTTT. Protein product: CATSSPDRALRPLHF.

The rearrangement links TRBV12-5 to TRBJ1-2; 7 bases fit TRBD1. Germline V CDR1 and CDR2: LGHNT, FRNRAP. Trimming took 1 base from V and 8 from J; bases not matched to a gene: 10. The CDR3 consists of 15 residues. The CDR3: CASGLGVTGSGGYTF. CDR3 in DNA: TGTGCTAGTGGTTTGGGAGTGACAGGGTCGGGCGGCTACACCTTC.

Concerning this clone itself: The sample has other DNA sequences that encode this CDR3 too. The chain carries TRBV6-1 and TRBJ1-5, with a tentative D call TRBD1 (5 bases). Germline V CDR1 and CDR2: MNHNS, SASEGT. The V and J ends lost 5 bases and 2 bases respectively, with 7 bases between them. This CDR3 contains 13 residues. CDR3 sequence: CASSPGGNQPQHF. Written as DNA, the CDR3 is TGTGCCAGCAGTCCGGGGGGCAATCAGCCCCAGCATTTT.

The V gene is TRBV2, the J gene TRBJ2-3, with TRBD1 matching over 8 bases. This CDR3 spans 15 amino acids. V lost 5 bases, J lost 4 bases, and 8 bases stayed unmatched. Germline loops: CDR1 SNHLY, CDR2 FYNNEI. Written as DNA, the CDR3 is TGTGCCAGCAGTACCGGGACAGGCGTCGCAGATACGCAGTATTTT. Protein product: CASSTGTGVADTQYF.

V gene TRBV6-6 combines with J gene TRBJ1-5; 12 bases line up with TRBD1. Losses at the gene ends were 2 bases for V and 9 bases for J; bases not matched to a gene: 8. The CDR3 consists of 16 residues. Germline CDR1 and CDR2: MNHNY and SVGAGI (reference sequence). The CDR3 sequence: CASSYGTGGSSGPQHF. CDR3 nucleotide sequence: TGTGCCAGCAGTTACGGGACAGGGGGCTCCTCAGGGCCCCAGCATTTT.

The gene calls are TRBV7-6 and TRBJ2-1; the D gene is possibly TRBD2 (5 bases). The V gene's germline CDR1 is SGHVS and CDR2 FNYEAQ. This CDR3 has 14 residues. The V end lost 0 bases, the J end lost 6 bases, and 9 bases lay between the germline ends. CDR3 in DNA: TGTGCCAGCAGCTTAGCCGGCGGGCTCAATGAGCAGTTCTTC. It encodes CASSLAGGLNEQFF.

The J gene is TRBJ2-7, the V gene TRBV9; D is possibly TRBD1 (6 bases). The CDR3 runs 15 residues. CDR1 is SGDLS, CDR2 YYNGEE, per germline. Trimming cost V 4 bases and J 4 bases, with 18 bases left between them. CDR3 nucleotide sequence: TGTGCCAGCAGCCCTCGTGGGGATCAGGGGTACGAGCAGTACTTC. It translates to CASSPRGDQGYEQYF.

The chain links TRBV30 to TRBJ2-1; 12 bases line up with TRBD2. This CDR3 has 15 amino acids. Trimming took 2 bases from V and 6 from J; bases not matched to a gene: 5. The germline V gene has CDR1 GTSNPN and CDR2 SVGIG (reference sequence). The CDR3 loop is CAWSYGLAGFNEQFF. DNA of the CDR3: TGTGCCTGGAGTTACGGACTAGCGGGGTTCAATGAGCAGTTCTTC.

This CDR3 is CSVRTSSDTQYF. The CDR3 region has the DNA TGCAGCGTTAGGACTAGTTCAGATACGCAGTATTTT. The chain uses TRBV29-1 and TRBJ2-3; 7 nucleotides agree with TRBD2. Germline CDR1 and CDR2: SQVTM and ANQGSEA. This CDR3 comprises 12 residues. The ends lost 5 bases at V and 4 bases at J; junction bases unmatched: 3.

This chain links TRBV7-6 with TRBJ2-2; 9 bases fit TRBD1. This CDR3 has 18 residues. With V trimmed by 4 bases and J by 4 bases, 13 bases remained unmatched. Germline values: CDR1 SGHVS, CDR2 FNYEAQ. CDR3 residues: CASSWISNRGQRTGELFF. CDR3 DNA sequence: TGTGCCAGCAGCTGGATCTCGAACAGGGGGCAACGCACCGGGGAGCTGTTTTTT.

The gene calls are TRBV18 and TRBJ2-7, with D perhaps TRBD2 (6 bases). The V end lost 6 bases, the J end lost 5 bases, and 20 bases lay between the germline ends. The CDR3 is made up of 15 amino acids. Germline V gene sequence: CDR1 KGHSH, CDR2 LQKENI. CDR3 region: CASSPVVGSGDEQYF. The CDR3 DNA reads TGTGCCAGCTCGCCCGTCGTCGGGAGTGGGGACGAGCAGTACTTC.

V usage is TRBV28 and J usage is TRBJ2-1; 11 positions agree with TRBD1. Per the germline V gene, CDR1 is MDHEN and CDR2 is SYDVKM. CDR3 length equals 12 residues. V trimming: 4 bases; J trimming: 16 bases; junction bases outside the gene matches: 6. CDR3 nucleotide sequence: TGTGCCAGCAGTTCGTCGGGACAGGGGGATTTCTTC. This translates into CASSSSGQGDFF.

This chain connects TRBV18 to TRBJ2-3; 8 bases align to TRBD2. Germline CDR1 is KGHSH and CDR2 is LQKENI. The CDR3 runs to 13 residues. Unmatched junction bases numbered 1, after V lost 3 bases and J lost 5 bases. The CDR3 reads CASSPTSEDTQYF. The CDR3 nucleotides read TGTGCCAGCTCACCGACTAGCGAAGATACGCAGTATTTT.

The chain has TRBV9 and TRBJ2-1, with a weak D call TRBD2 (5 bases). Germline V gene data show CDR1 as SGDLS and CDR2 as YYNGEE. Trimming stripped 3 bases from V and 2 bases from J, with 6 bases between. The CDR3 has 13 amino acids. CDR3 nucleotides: TGTGCCAGCAGCGCCGGGGCCTACAATGAGCAGTTCTTC. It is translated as CASSAGAYNEQFF. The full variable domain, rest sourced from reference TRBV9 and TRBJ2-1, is DSGVTQTPKHLITATGQRVTLRCSPRSGDLSVYWYQQSLDQGLQFLIQYYNGEERAKGNILERFSAQQFPDLHSELNLSSLELGDSALYFCASSAGAYNEQFFGPGTRLTVL.